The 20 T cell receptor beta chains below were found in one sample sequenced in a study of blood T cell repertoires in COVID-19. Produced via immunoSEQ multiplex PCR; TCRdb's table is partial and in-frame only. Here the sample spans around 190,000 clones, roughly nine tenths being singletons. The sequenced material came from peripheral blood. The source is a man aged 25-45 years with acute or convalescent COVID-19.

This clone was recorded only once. In DNA, the CDR3 is TGTGCCTGGAGTCTCCCGGACAGACGCTCCTACGAGCAGTACTTC. It encodes CAWSLPDRRSYEQYF. The chain recombines TRBV30 with TRBJ2-7; a weak D match, TRBD1 (6 bases). The CDR3 is 15 residues long. Trimming shortened V by 2 bases and J by 0 bases, and 14 bases separated the two germline ends. The V gene's germline CDR1 is GTSNPN and CDR2 SVGIG (reference sequence).

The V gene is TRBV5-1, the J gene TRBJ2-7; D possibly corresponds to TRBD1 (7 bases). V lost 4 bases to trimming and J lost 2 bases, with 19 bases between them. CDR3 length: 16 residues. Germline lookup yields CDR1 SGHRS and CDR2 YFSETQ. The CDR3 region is CASSHRYRGGTYEQYF. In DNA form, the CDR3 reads TGCGCCAGCAGCCACAGGTACAGGGGAGGCACCTACGAGCAGTACTTC.

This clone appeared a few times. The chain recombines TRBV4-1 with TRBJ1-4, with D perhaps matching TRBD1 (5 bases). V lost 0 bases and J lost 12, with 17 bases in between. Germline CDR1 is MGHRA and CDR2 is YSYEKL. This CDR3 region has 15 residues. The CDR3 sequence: CASSQEPGWGVELFF. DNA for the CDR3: TGCGCCAGCAGCCAAGAACCAGGGTGGGGGGTGGAACTGTTTTTT.

CDR3 in amino acids: CASSMGQATGTGELFF. DNA for the CDR3: TGTGCCAGCAGCATGGGACAGGCCACGGGCACCGGGGAGCTGTTTTTT. This rearrangement joins TRBV7-8 to TRBJ2-2; 8 bases agree with TRBD1. Looked up from germline, CDR1 is SGHVS and CDR2 is FQNEAQ. Unmatched junction bases numbered 9, after V lost 5 bases and J lost 4 bases. CDR3 length: 16 residues.

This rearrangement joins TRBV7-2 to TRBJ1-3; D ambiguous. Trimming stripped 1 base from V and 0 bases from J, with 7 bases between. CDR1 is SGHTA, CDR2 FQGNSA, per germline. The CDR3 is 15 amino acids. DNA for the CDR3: TGTGCCAGCAGCTTAGATAGGAGCTCTGGAAACACCATATATTTT. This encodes CASSLDRSSGNTIYF.

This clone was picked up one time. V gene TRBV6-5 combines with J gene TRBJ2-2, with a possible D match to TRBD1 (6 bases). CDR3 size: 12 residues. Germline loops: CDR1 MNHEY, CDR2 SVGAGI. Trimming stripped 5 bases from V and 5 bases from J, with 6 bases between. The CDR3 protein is CASSTGTGELFF. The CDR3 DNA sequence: TGTGCCAGCAGTACAGGGACCGGGGAGCTGTTTTTT.

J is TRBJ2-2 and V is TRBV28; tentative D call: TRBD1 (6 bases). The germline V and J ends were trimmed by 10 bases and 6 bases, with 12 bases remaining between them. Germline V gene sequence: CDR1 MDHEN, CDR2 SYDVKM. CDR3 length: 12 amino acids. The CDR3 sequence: CATEQGSGELFF. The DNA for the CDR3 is TGTGCCACCGAACAGGGATCCGGGGAGCTGTTTTTT. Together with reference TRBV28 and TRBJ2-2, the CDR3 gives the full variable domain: DVKVTQSSRYLVKRTGEKVFLECVQDMDHENMFWYRQDPGLGLRLIYFSYDVKMKEKGDIPEGYSVSREKKERFSLILESASTNQTSMYLCATEQGSGELFFGEGSRLTVL.

CDR3 sequence: CASSQATGGRTEAFF. The CDR3 coding sequence is TGTGCCAGCAGTCAAGCGACAGGGGGCCGGACTGAAGCTTTCTTT. This chain links TRBV28 with TRBJ1-1, with 10 bases that match TRBD1. Germline trimming cut 5 bases from V and 5 bases from J; bases unmatched to any gene: 8. This CDR3 is 15 amino acids long. The germline gives CDR1 MDHEN, CDR2 SYDVKM. Supplemented by reference TRBV28 and TRBJ1-1, the full variable domain reads DVKVTQSSRYLVKRTGEKVFLECVQDMDHENMFWYRQDPGLGLRLIYFSYDVKMKEKGDIPEGYSVSREKKERFSLILESASTNQTSMYLCASSQATGGRTEAFFGQGTRLTVV.

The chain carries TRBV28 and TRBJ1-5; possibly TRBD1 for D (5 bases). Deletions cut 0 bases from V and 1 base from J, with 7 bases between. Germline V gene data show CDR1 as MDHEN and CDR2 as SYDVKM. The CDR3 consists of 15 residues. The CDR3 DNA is TGTGCCAGCAGTTTATGGCAGGGAAGCAATCAGCCCCAGCATTTT. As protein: CASSLWQGSNQPQHF.

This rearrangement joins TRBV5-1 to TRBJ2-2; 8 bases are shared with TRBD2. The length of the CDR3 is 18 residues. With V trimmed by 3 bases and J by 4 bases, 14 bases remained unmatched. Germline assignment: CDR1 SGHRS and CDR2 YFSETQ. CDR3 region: CASSSRNLAGSVTGELFF. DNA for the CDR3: TGCGCCAGCAGCTCGAGAAACCTAGCGGGTTCAGTCACCGGGGAGCTGTTTTTT.

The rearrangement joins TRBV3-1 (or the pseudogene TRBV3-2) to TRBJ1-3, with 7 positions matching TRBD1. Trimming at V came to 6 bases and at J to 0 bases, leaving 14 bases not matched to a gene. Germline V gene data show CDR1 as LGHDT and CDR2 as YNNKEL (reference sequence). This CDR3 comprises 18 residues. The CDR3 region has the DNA TGTGCCAGCAGTCGTGCCGGGACAGCAACCTCCTCTGGAAACACCATATATTTT. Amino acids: CASSRAGTATSSGNTIYF.

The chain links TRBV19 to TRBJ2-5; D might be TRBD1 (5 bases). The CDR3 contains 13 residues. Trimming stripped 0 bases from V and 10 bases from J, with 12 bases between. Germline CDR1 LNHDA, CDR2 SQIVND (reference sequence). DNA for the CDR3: TGTGCCAGTAGTATAGAAAGGGGCGACGGCCAGTACTTC. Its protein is CASSIERGDGQYF. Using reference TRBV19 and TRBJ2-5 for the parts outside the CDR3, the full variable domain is DGGITQSPKYLFRKEGQNVTLSCEQNLNHDAMYWYRQDPGQGLRLIYYSQIVNDFQKGDIAEGYSVSREKKESFPLTVTSAQKNPTAFYLCASSIERGDGQYFGPGTRLLVL.

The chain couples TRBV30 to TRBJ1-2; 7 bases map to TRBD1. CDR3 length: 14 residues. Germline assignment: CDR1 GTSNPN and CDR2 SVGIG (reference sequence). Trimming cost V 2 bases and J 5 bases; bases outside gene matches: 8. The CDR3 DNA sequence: TGTGCCTGGAGTCTAAAACAGGGGTCATATGGCTACACCTTC. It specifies CAWSLKQGSYGYTF.

CDR3 DNA sequence: TGTGCCTGGGTCCAGGGGTCCTCGAACACTGAAGCTTTCTTT. It is translated as CAWVQGSSNTEAFF. The rearrangement uses TRBV30 and TRBJ1-1, with a tentative D call TRBD1 (6 bases). The CDR3 length is 14 residues. V lost 5 bases to trimming and J lost 1 base, with 14 bases between them. Germline CDR1 GTSNPN, CDR2 SVGIG (reference sequence).

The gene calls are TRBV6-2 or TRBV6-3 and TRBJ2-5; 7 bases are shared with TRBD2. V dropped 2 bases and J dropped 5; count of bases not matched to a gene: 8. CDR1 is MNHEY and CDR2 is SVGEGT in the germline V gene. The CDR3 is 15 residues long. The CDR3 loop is CASSYAGASGETQYF. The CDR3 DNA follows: TGTGCCAGCAGTTACGCGGGAGCATCGGGGGAGACCCAGTACTTC.

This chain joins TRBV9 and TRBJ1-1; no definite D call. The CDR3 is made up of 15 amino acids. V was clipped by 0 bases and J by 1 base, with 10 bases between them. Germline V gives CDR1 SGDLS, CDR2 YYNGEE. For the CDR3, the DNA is TGTGCCAGCAGCGTAGTAGCAGAATCGAACACTGAAGCTTTCTTT. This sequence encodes CASSVVAESNTEAFF.

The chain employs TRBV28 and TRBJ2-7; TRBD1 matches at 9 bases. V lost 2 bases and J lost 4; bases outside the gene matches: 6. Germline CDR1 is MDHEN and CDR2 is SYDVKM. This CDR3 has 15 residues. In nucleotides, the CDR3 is TGTGCCAGCAGTTTACTCTCGACAGGGGGATACGAGCAGTACTTC. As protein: CASSLLSTGGYEQYF.

CDR3 in amino acids: CASSKGGRETQYF. The CDR3 bases are TGTGCCAGCAGCAAGGGGGGGAGAGAGACCCAGTACTTC. The chain joins TRBV6-5 to TRBJ2-5; maybe TRBD2 (7 bases). V was cut by 6 bases and J by 4 bases, with 12 bases left in between. The CDR3 has 13 residues. CDR1 and CDR2 (germline): MNHEY, SVGAGI.

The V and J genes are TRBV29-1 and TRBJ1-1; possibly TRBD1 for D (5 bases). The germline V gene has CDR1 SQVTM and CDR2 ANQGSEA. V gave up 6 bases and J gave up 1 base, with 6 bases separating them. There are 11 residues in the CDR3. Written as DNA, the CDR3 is TGCAGCGTCACAGGGAACACTGAAGCTTTCTTT. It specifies CSVTGNTEAFF.

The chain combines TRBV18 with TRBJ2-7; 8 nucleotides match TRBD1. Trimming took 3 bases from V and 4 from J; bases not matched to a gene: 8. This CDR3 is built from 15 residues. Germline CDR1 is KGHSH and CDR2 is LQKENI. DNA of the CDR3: TGTGCCAGCTCACCGTCAGGCAGGGGGCATTACGAGCAGTACTTC. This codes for CASSPSGRGHYEQYF. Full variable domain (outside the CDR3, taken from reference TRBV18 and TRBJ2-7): NAGVMQNPRHLVRRRGQEARLRCSPMKGHSHVYWYRQLPEEGLKFMVYLQKENIIDESGMPKERFSAEFPKEGPSILRIQQVVRGDSAAYFCASSPSGRGHYEQYFGPGTRLTVT.